Shown below are 2 T cell receptor beta chains from a single sample sequenced in a study of blood T cell repertoires in COVID-19. Here immunoSEQ multiplex PCR was the method, and the copy in TCRdb shows in-frame clones only, minus some. The sample carries roughly 250,000 clones, around four fifths recorded once. The source material was peripheral blood. The source is a man in his forties or fifties with active or convalescent COVID-19.

CDR3 amino acids: CASSLANRGNTEAFF. CDR3 DNA: TGTGCCAGCAGCTTGGCCAATCGAGGGAACACTGAAGCTTTCTTT. The chain couples TRBV5-6 to TRBJ1-1; D gene uncertain. The germline V and J ends were trimmed by 0 bases and 1 base, with 10 bases remaining between them. The CDR3 consists of 15 residues. Germline-derived CDR1 and CDR2 are SGHDT and YYEEEE.

The chain uses TRBV4-1 and TRBJ1-6; D perhaps matches TRBD1 (5 bases). The V and J ends lost 0 bases and 8 bases respectively, with 17 bases between them. The CDR3 has 17 amino acids. Germline loops: CDR1 MGHRA, CDR2 YSYEKL. The CDR3 region has the DNA TGCGCCAGCAGCCAAGATTCACCAGGATTGGGGCATTCACCCCTCCACTTT. Protein sequence: CASSQDSPGLGHSPLHF.